The rows below give T cell receptor beta chains drawn from one sample of a study of cytomegalovirus exposure and HLA in healthy donors. The assay was immunoSEQ multiplex PCR, and TCRdb's table has in-frame clones only and misses some. The sample has over 150,000 clones; nearly 80% are singletons. Source material: PBMCs. Receptors originate from a man younger than 35 in good health and CMV-seropositive. The CDR3 runs from the conserved cysteine through the conserved F or W. A D gene is named only where the DNA matches it firmly. Size values are once, few and many counts, or a class for expanded clones, and some rows have none.

TGTGCCTGGACTCGGGGCTCTGGGGCCAACGTCCTGACTTTC	CAWTRGSGANVLTF	14	TRBV30	-	-	TRBJ2-6
TGCGCCAGCAGCTTGAGCCAGGGGCCTGAAGGGACCCAGTACTTC	CASSLSQGPEGTQYF	15	TRBV5-1	-	-	TRBJ2-5
TGTGCCAGCAGCTCCCCTGAGACCCAGTACTTC	CASSSPETQYF	11	TRBV5-6	-	once	TRBJ2-5
TGTGCCAGCAGTTCTTTAGCGCTAGCATTCTTCGAGCAGTACTTC	CASSSLALAFFEQYF	15	TRBV6-5	-	few	TRBJ2-7
TGTGCCATCAGGCCAGGACAGTTTAATGAAAAACTGTTTTTT	CAIRPGQFNEKLFF	14	TRBV10-3	-	-	TRBJ1-4
TGTGCCAGTAGTGCTCTAGCGGGGGTGGGAGATACGCAGTATTTT	CASSALAGVGDTQYF	15	TRBV19	TRBD2	-	TRBJ2-3
TGTGCCATCGGAGAAGGGACAGGCGGCTTTAGGGAGCAGTACTTC	CAIGEGTGGFREQYF	15	TRBV10-3	TRBD1	-	TRBJ2-7
TGCGCCAGCAGCCTCGGGACTAGCGGGACCCGCTACGAGCAGTACTTC	CASSLGTSGTRYEQYF	16	TRBV4-1	TRBD2	-	TRBJ2-7
TGTGCCTGGAGTGCGCCCGGGGCCTACAATGAGCAGTTCTTC	CAWSAPGAYNEQFF	14	TRBV30	-	-	TRBJ2-1
TGTGCCAGCAGGGTTCAGGGGGCGTCGTACGAGCAGTACTTC	CASRVQGASYEQYF	14	TRBV13	TRBD1	-	TRBJ2-7
TGTTCCAGCAGCTTGAGGGGAGGGGGCCAAGAGACCCAGTACTTC	CSSSLRGGGQETQYF	15	TRBV7-9	-	-	TRBJ2-5
TGTGCCTGGAGTGTAGGACTAGTAGTCAACGAGCAGTACTTC	CAWSVGLVVNEQYF	14	TRBV30	TRBD2	-	TRBJ2-7
TGTGCCAGTAGTATGATTGCAGGGGGAACCTACGAGCAGTACTTC	CASSMIAGGTYEQYF	15	TRBV19	TRBD1	-	TRBJ2-7
TGCGCCAGCAGCCCGGGACAGGGGGCCTTAAATGAGCAGTTCTTC	CASSPGQGALNEQFF	15	TRBV5-1	TRBD1	-	TRBJ2-1
TGTGCCGGCAGCCTTACAGGGGTGAACACTGAAGCTTTCTTT	CAGSLTGVNTEAFF	14	TRBV7-9	TRBD1	-	TRBJ1-1
TGCGCCAGCAGCTGGGGTCCCGGGAACTACGAGCAGTACTTC	CASSWGPGNYEQYF	14	TRBV5-1	-	few	TRBJ2-7
TGTGCCAGTATACCGGGACTAGCAGGTCAGGGTGAGCAGTTCTTC	CASIPGLAGQGEQFF	15	TRBV19	TRBD2	-	TRBJ2-1
TGTGCCAGCAGCGTAGGACTAGCGGCGGAGACCCAGTACTTC	CASSVGLAAETQYF	14	TRBV11-2	TRBD2	few	TRBJ2-5
TGTGCCAGTAGCGAATGGGTGGGAGGGACTCAGCCCCAGCATTTT	CASSEWVGGTQPQHF	15	TRBV19	-	-	TRBJ1-5
TGTGCCAGCAGAATGAACAGGGCGGTCGGGGAGCTGTTTTTT	CASRMNRAVGELFF	14	TRBV7-3	-	-	TRBJ2-2
TGTGCCAGCAGCGTAGATCCGACGGGACAGGGGGTCTACGAGCAGTACTTC	CASSVDPTGQGVYEQYF	17	TRBV9	TRBD1	-	TRBJ2-7
TGTGCCAGCAGCGTAGGAATGAAGGGGCCTGAAGCTTTCTTT	CASSVGMKGPEAFF	14	TRBV9	-	-	TRBJ1-1
TGTGCCTGGAGTGTTGGGGGGAGTGGTGCAGATACGCAGTATTTT	CAWSVGGSGADTQYF	15	TRBV30	-	-	TRBJ2-3
TGCGCCAGCAGTGATAATCTAGGGGCGGCCGACTATGGCTACACCTTC	CASSDNLGAADYGYTF	16	TRBV10-2	-	-	TRBJ1-2
TGTGCCAGCACCGCGACAGGGGGCACAGATACGCAGTATTTT	CASTATGGTDTQYF	14	TRBV2	TRBD1	-	TRBJ2-3
TGTGCCTGGAGTCCTCCTTGGCCGCTCCTTAACACTGAAGCTTTCTTT	CAWSPPWPLLNTEAFF	16	TRBV30	-	-	TRBJ1-1
TGTGCCTGGAGGAGGTTTCAGAACACCGGGGAGCTGTTTTTT	CAWRRFQNTGELFF	14	TRBV30	-	-	TRBJ2-2
TGTGCCAGCAGCCCAGGGTCGGCGAACACTGAAGCTTTCTTT	CASSPGSANTEAFF	14	TRBV7-9	-	-	TRBJ1-1
TGTGCCAGCAGCCCGAGCGGACTAGCGGGAGGTGTCGAGCAGTACTTC	CASSPSGLAGGVEQYF	16	TRBV14	TRBD2	-	TRBJ2-7
TGTGCCAGCAGTTACCGGGACAGCTCCTCCTACGAGCAGTACTTC	CASSYRDSSSYEQYF	15	TRBV6-5	TRBD1	once	TRBJ2-7
TGTGCCAGCAGCTTCTCCAACAGGGAGAGGATCGGGGAGCTGTTTTTT	CASSFSNRERIGELFF	16	TRBV11-2	-	-	TRBJ2-2
TGTGCCAGCAGCCAAGCGACTTACAGGGGGCAGGCTGAAGCTTTCTTT	CASSQATYRGQAEAFF	16	TRBV7-2	TRBD1	-	TRBJ1-1
TGTGCCAGCAGCAGAGGGATGGGGGGGTGGAACACCGGGGAGCTGTTTTTT	CASSRGMGGWNTGELFF	17	TRBV7-2	TRBD2	-	TRBJ2-2
TGTGCCAGCAGCTTAGAAGGACAGGGGGAACCCTACGAGCAGTACTTC	CASSLEGQGEPYEQYF	16	TRBV7-8	TRBD1	-	TRBJ2-7
TGTGCCAGCAGCTTCTCTCAGGAAGAGACCCAGTACTTC	CASSFSQEETQYF	13	TRBV11-2	-	-	TRBJ2-5
TGTGCCATCAGTGAGTCGGTATCAGGACAGGTGTTCTCCTACGAGCAGTACTTC	CAISESVSGQVFSYEQYF	18	TRBV10-3	TRBD1	-	TRBJ2-7
TGCGCCAGCAGCCAAGGGGACAGGGTTCAGCCCCAGCATTTT	CASSQGDRVQPQHF	14	TRBV4-3	TRBD1	-	TRBJ1-5
TGTGCCAGCAGGCCCTCGGTCGGCACTGAAGCTTTCTTT	CASRPSVGTEAFF	13	TRBV6-1	-	few	TRBJ1-1
TGCGCCAGCAGCTTGGCCGACAGGGAAGTATATTTCGACGAGCAGTACTTC	CASSLADREVYFDEQYF	17	TRBV5-1	TRBD1	-	TRBJ2-7
TGTGCCATCAGTAGCCCCCGGGACAGGGGATCCACTGAAGCTTTCTTT	CAISSPRDRGSTEAFF	16	TRBV10-3	TRBD1	-	TRBJ1-1
TGCAGTGCTAGCGGTCGAGATACGCAGTATTTT	CSASGRDTQYF	11	TRBV20-1	-	-	TRBJ2-3
TGTGCCAGCAGTCAAGGGGGAGCACAGTTGCCAGGGCAGTACTTC	CASSQGGAQLPGQYF	15	TRBV7-2	-	-	TRBJ2-7
TGTGCCAGCAGCTTAGAGTCACACGTACAGTGGAACACTGAAGCTTTCTTT	CASSLESHVQWNTEAFF	17	TRBV11-2	-	-	TRBJ1-1
TGTGCCAGCAGCTCGCAGGGGGCCCAGAATGAGCAGTTCTTC	CASSSQGAQNEQFF	14	TRBV7-8	TRBD1	-	TRBJ2-1
TGTGCCAGCAGCCCCCTTATGGCGAACACTGAAGCTTTCTTT	CASSPLMANTEAFF	14	TRBV11-2	-	-	TRBJ1-1
TGTGCCAGCAGTTACCGGCGGGGGGGCTCTAATGAGCAGTTCTTC	CASSYRRGGSNEQFF	15	TRBV6-5	TRBD2	-	TRBJ2-1
TGTGCCAGCAGGTCAACACTCCAGGGGCTCACCTACAATGAGCAGTTCTTC	CASRSTLQGLTYNEQFF	17	TRBV27	-	-	TRBJ2-1
TGTGCCAGCAGCTTGGTAACAGGGACAATGTACGAGCAGTACTTC	CASSLVTGTMYEQYF	15	TRBV5-5	-	-	TRBJ2-7
TGCGCCAGCAGCCTCCATGTGGGACAGGGAGGATATGGCTACACCTTC	CASSLHVGQGGYGYTF	16	TRBV5-1	TRBD1	-	TRBJ1-2
TGCAGTGCCCGAACAGTGTCGGTTTTCTTT	CSARTVSVFF	10	TRBV20-1	-	-	TRBJ1-1
TGTGCTAGTTGGGCAGGGGCCGGGGAGCTGTTTTTT	CASWAGAGELFF	12	TRBV12-5	-	-	TRBJ2-2
TGTGCCAGCAGCGTAGCCCCGGGGGGGGAAGACTATGGCTACACCTTC	CASSVAPGGEDYGYTF	16	TRBV9	-	-	TRBJ1-2
TGTGCCAGCACAGGGGTGGACGAGCAGTACTTC	CASTGVDEQYF	11	TRBV6-5	-	-	TRBJ2-7
TGTGCCAGCAGAGGAGGTCCCTATAATTCACCCCTCCACTTT	CASRGGPYNSPLHF	14	TRBV5-8	-	-	TRBJ1-6
TGTGCCAGCAGTTACTCCGGGAAGCGGGAGTGGGAGACCCAGTACTTC	CASSYSGKREWETQYF	16	TRBV6-5	TRBD2	-	TRBJ2-5
TGTGCCAGCAGGTCCCGCGGCGGGATTCCTGAAGCTTTCTTT	CASRSRGGIPEAFF	14	TRBV19	-	once	TRBJ1-1
TGTGCCAGCAGCGCGACAGGGTATGGCAATCAGCCCCAGCATTTT	CASSATGYGNQPQHF	15	TRBV9	TRBD1	once	TRBJ1-5